The next 32 T cell receptor beta chains were all read from a single sample in a study of technical replicates of blood from a few donors. Sequenced by immunoSEQ multiplex PCR; TCRdb stores in-frame clones only, minus some. The top ten clones hold approximately 0.2% of a sample with around 80,000 clones, roughly 98% of them seen once. Sequenced sample: T cells isolated from PBMCs. These receptors were obtained from a human donor in good health.

CDR3 sequence (DNA): TGCGCCAGCAGCCAAATAACGACCGGGACAGGGGACGAAAAACTGTTTTTT. Protein sequence: CASSQITTGTGDEKLFF. The V call is TRBV4-3, the J call TRBJ1-4; 10 bases are a match to TRBD1. The CDR3 contains 17 residues. Germline assignment: CDR1 LGHNA and CDR2 YSLEER. V shed 2 bases and J 8 bases; nucleotides not matched to a gene: 11.

V is TRBV2 and J is TRBJ2-3; D is perhaps TRBD1 (6 bases). Trimming removed 4 bases from V and 3 bases from J, with 14 bases in between. CDR1 and CDR2 (germline): SNHLY, FYNNEI. CDR3 size: 15 residues. For the CDR3, the DNA is TGTGCCAGCAGTGCATGGGACAAACTAACAGATACGCAGTATTTT. As protein: CASSAWDKLTDTQYF.

V gene TRBV6-4 combines with J gene TRBJ2-1; TRBD1 might be the D (6 bases). The CDR3 extends over 15 amino acids. Deletions cut 3 bases from V and 5 bases from J, with 14 bases between. CDR1 MRHNA and CDR2 SNTAGT come from the germline V gene. CDR3: CASSEGGSLHNEQFF. Here the CDR3 DNA reads TGTGCCAGCAGTGAAGGGGGTAGCCTCCACAATGAGCAGTTCTTC.

This clone was counted a single time. The rearrangement links TRBV20-1 to TRBJ2-3; no clear D. The germline V gene encodes CDR1 DFQATT and CDR2 SNEGSKA (reference sequence). This CDR3 spans 11 amino acids. Trimming removed 1 base at V and 5 bases at J, with 4 bases between. The CDR3, as DNA: TGCAGTGCTAGAGGTATAGATACGCAGTATTTT. Its protein product is CSARGIDTQYF.

This clone has just one count. CDR3 in amino acids: CAGREGSHTGELFF. CDR3 DNA: TGTGCCGGCCGCGAGGGCTCTCACACCGGGGAGCTGTTTTTT. The rearrangement links TRBV6-5 to TRBJ2-2; weak D call: TRBD2 (5 bases). Germline V gene sequence: CDR1 MNHEY, CDR2 SVGAGI. The CDR3 runs to 14 residues. Trimming removed 11 bases from V and 3 bases from J, with 16 bases in between.

The chain has TRBV4-3 and TRBJ2-1, with TRBD2 identical over 16 bases. V lost 4 bases, J lost 9 bases, and 6 bases stayed unmatched. CDR3 length: 16 residues. CDR1 LGHNA and CDR2 YSLEER come from the germline V gene. The CDR3 loop reads CASSPGTSGRGREQFF. The CDR3 DNA sequence: TGCGCCAGCAGCCCTGGGACTAGCGGGAGGGGACGTGAGCAGTTCTTC.

This clone has just a few counts. The chain links TRBV29-1 to TRBJ2-1; TRBD1 agrees at 7 bases. Trimming took 4 bases from V and 2 from J; bases not matched to a gene: 5. The V gene's germline CDR1 is SQVTM and CDR2 ANQGSEA. The CDR3 length is 14 residues. CDR3: CSVARGGPYNEQFF. The CDR3, as DNA: TGCAGCGTTGCAAGAGGGGGCCCCTACAATGAGCAGTTCTTC.

This clone was counted a single time. The rearrangement joins TRBV4-1 to TRBJ2-7; possible D gene TRBD1, 5 bases. CDR3 length: 14 residues. Germline V lookup: CDR1 MGHRA, CDR2 YSYEKL. Trimming cost V 2 bases and J 2 bases, with 10 bases left between them. CDR3 in DNA: TGCGCCAGCAGCCAAATGACAGCGACCTACGAGCAGTACTTC. This codes for CASSQMTATYEQYF.

V usage is TRBV7-7 and J usage is TRBJ2-1; 12 bases agree with TRBD2. The CDR3 spans 14 residues. Per germline, CDR1 SSHAT and CDR2 FNYEAQ (reference sequence). Unmatched junction bases numbered 6, after V lost 8 bases and J lost 7 bases. In DNA form, the CDR3 reads TGTGCCAGCTCTAGCGGGAGGGCCGATAATGAGCAGTTCTTC. Protein: CASSSGRADNEQFF.

This clone came up once. The sample holds other DNA sequences that translate to the same CDR3. The rearrangement joins TRBV12-5 to TRBJ2-5; the D gene is possibly TRBD2 (6 bases). The CDR3 consists of 13 residues. CDR1 and CDR2 from the germline V gene are LGHNT and FRNRAP. The V gene lost 6 bases and the J gene lost 2 bases, with 10 bases spanning the gap. DNA of the CDR3: TGTGCTAGTGGGTTAGCGGTTCAAGAGACCCAGTACTTC. Amino acid sequence: CASGLAVQETQYF. The full variable domain, with the rest looked up from reference TRBV12-5 and TRBJ2-5, is DARVTQTPRHKVTEMGQEVTMRCQPILGHNTVFWYRQTMMQGLELLAYFRNRAPLDDSGMPKDRFSAEMPDATLATLKIQPSEPRDSAVYFCASGLAVQETQYFGPGTRLLVL.

The V gene is TRBV6-5, the J gene TRBJ2-6, with unresolved D. The CDR3 runs 13 residues. The germline V gene encodes CDR1 MNHEY and CDR2 SVGAGI. V lost 8 bases to trimming and J lost 0 bases, with 5 bases between them. CDR3 loop: CASFSSGANVLTF. CDR3 nucleotide sequence: TGTGCCAGCTTCTCCTCTGGGGCCAACGTCCTGACTTTC.

The rearrangement uses TRBV6-6 and TRBJ2-7, with 7 bases fitting TRBD1. In germline, CDR1 is MNHNY, CDR2 SVGAGI (reference sequence). The CDR3 covers 13 residues. V lost 5 bases to trimming and J lost 1 base; unmatched junction nucleotides: 2. CDR3: CASSETGSYEQYF. The CDR3 DNA sequence: TGTGCCAGCAGTGAGACAGGGTCCTACGAGCAGTACTTC.

The V call is TRBV27, the J call TRBJ2-7; 11 positions agree with TRBD2. The V gene end was trimmed by 2 bases and the J gene end by 7 bases; junction bases not matched to a gene: 4. CDR1 and CDR2 from the germline V gene are MNHEY and SMNVEV (reference sequence). The CDR3 is 14 amino acids. CDR3 coding DNA: TGTGCCAGCAGTTTACTAGCGGGAGGACGGGAGCAGTACTTC. It is translated as CASSLLAGGREQYF.

The gene calls are TRBV11-3 and TRBJ2-7; TRBD1 agrees at 11 bases. J lost 3 bases, V lost 8 bases, and 12 bases had no gene match. Per germline, CDR1 SGHNT and CDR2 YENEEA. The CDR3 contains 16 residues. Written as DNA, the CDR3 is TGTGCCAGCGAGTACCACGGCGGGACAGGGGGCTACGAGCAGTACTTC. This translates into CASEYHGGTGGYEQYF. Looking up the rest from reference TRBV11-3 and TRBJ2-7 gives the full variable domain: EAGVVQSPRYKIIEKKQPVAFWCNPISGHNTLYWYLQNLGQGPELLIRYENEEAVDDSQLPKDRFSAERLKGVDSTLKIQPAELGDSAVYLCASEYHGGTGGYEQYFGPGTRLTVT.

This clone was seen once. The V and J genes are TRBV20-1 and TRBJ2-5; D gene ambiguous. The J call may be mistaken, given a closer DNA end match to TRBJ2-7. This CDR3 has 11 residues. CDR1 and CDR2 (germline): DFQATT, SNEGSKA (reference sequence). CDR3 in DNA: TGCAGTGCCCCCAACCCCTACGAGCAGTACTTC. Translation: CSAPNPYEQYF.

The chain's CDR3 is CASSRQDDGTEAFF. CDR3 nucleotides: TGTGCCAGCAGCAGACAGGATGATGGCACTGAAGCTTTCTTT. The chain is built from TRBV7-8 and TRBJ1-1, with D perhaps matching TRBD1 (6 bases). Trimming took off 5 bases at V and 4 bases at J, with 14 bases between the two ends. The CDR3 has 14 amino acids. Germline V CDR1 and CDR2: SGHVS, FQNEAQ.

The CDR3, as DNA: TGCGCCAGCAACCGGGACAGAACTGCAGATACGCAGTATTTT. It specifies CASNRDRTADTQYF. The chain joins TRBV5-1 to TRBJ2-3; TRBD1 matches 7 bases. This CDR3 comprises 14 residues. CDR1 and CDR2 from the germline V gene are SGHRS and YFSETQ. With 6 bases clipped from V and 4 bases from J, the junction kept 8 bases outside the gene matches.

In nucleotides, the CDR3 is TGTGCCAGCAGCCGCGGGAGCCAAGAGACCCAGTACTTC. Its protein is CASSRGSQETQYF. The V and J genes are TRBV11-1 and TRBJ2-5; 7 positions match TRBD2. The CDR3 totals 13 residues. V was clipped by 5 bases and J by 1 base; unmatched bases: 1. The germline V gene encodes CDR1 SGHAT and CDR2 FQDESV (reference sequence). The complete variable domain, with remaining parts taken from reference TRBV11-1 and TRBJ2-5, reads EAEVAQSPRYKITEKSQAVAFWCDPISGHATLYWYRQILGQGPELLVQFQDESVVDDSQLPKDRFSAERLKGVDSTLKIQPAELGDSAMYLCASSRGSQETQYFGPGTRLLVL.

Details on this clone: A junction boundary mismatches the germline segment, possibly from a read error. V is TRBV27 and J is TRBJ1-1, with D perhaps TRBD1 (5 bases). This CDR3 is built from 12 residues. The germline CDR1 and CDR2 sequences are MNHEY and SMNVEV (reference sequence). The CDR3 protein is CASSFTGVNSLF. The CDR3 bases are TGTGCCAGCAGTTTTACAGGCGTCAATAGTCTCTTT.

The J gene is TRBJ2-5, the V gene TRBV2; D unresolved. Trimming took off 7 bases at V and 0 bases at J, with 15 bases between the two ends. Germline CDR1 SNHLY, CDR2 FYNNEI. The CDR3 runs 15 residues. CDR3 sequence: CASISGPKYQETQYF. Here the CDR3 DNA reads TGTGCCAGCATAAGTGGGCCAAAATACCAAGAGACCCAGTACTTC.

The chain employs TRBV13 and TRBJ1-2, with D possibly TRBD1 on 6 matching bases. CDR3 length equals 16 residues. Germline V gives CDR1 PRHDT, CDR2 FYEKMQ (reference sequence). Trimming pared 5 bases from V and 6 bases from J, leaving 22 bases between. CDR3 amino acids: CASSLRILTGKDGYTF. The CDR3 DNA reads as TGTGCCAGCAGCCTCCGCATTTTAACAGGGAAGGATGGCTACACCTTC.

The genes are TRBV7-9 and TRBJ2-4; D is unclear. With 1 base removed from V and 11 bases from J, the gap between germline ends came to 6 bases. This CDR3 contains 11 residues. In germline, CDR1 is SEHNR, CDR2 FQNEAQ (reference sequence). The CDR3 coding sequence is TGTGCCAGCAGCTTAGGGCCCTTTCAGTACTTC. Translation: CASSLGPFQYF.

The count of this clone is one. CDR3 nucleotides: TGTGCCAGCAGTTCTCCAAGCGGGAGCACCGGGGAGCTGTTTTTT. Its protein is CASSSPSGSTGELFF. The V call is TRBV28, the J call TRBJ2-2; 8 nucleotides line up with TRBD2. The ends lost 4 bases at V and 4 bases at J; junction bases unmatched: 5. This CDR3 is built from 15 residues. Germline V gene sequence: CDR1 MDHEN, CDR2 SYDVKM.

The rearrangement joins TRBV28 to TRBJ1-1; TRBD1 is a possible D gene (5 bases). The V and J ends lost 10 bases and 5 bases respectively, with 20 bases between them. The CDR3 covers 14 residues. CDR1 and CDR2 from the germline V gene are MDHEN and SYDVKM. CDR3 coding DNA: TGTGCCACTACCAGGGAATCCGTAGGGACTGAAGCTTTCTTT. It translates to CATTRESVGTEAFF.

The V gene is TRBV5-4, the J gene TRBJ2-2; TRBD1 might be the D (6 bases). Germline assignment: CDR1 SGHNT and CDR2 YYREEE (reference sequence). Trimming took off 0 bases at V and 2 bases at J, with 14 bases between the two ends. The CDR3 consists of 17 residues. The CDR3 sequence is CASSLESGTINTGELFF. The CDR3 nucleotides are TGTGCCAGCAGCTTGGAATCCGGGACAATAAACACCGGGGAGCTGTTTTTT. Full variable domain (rest looked up from reference TRBV5-4 and TRBJ2-2): ETGVTQSPTHLIKTRGQQVTLRCSSQSGHNTVSWYQQALGQGPQFIFQYYREEENGRGNFPPRFSGLQFPNYSSELNVNALELDDSALYLCASSLESGTINTGELFFGEGSRLTVL.

On this clone itself: One junction end disagrees with the germline gene, perhaps due to a read error. DNA for the CDR3: TGTGCCGTCAGAGGATTTAGCGGGAGAGTCGATGAGCAGTTCTTC. This encodes CAVRGFSGRVDEQFF. The chain carries TRBV10-3 and TRBJ2-1, with 9 bases aligning to TRBD2. There are 15 residues in the CDR3. CDR1 and CDR2 (germline): ENHRY, SYGVKD.

This chain links TRBV2 with TRBJ1-1; possible D gene TRBD1, 6 bases. Trimming pared 5 bases from V and 0 bases from J, leaving 10 bases between. From germline, CDR1 is SNHLY and CDR2 FYNNEI. This CDR3 contains 14 residues. CDR3 coding DNA: TGTGCCAGCAGTTTACAGGGTATGAACACTGAAGCTTTCTTT. Residues: CASSLQGMNTEAFF.

The chain carries TRBV4-1 and TRBJ2-6, with 7 bases lining up with TRBD1. CDR3 size: 20 residues. Germline V lookup: CDR1 MGHRA, CDR2 YSYEKL. V was clipped by 0 bases and J by 3 bases; unmatched bases: 14. The CDR3 spells CASSQDMSLRGRVGANVLTF. The CDR3 DNA is TGCGCCAGCAGCCAAGATATGTCCTTGAGGGGGCGAGTTGGGGCCAACGTCCTGACTTTC.

This clone has a single count. The chain has TRBV5-4 and TRBJ2-5; 7 bases fit TRBD1. V was pared by 3 bases and J by 2 bases, with 4 bases of the junction left unmatched. The V gene's germline CDR1 is SGHNT and CDR2 YYREEE (reference sequence). CDR3 length: 14 residues. This CDR3 reads CASSWDSLQETQYF. DNA for the CDR3: TGTGCCAGCAGCTGGGACAGTTTACAAGAGACCCAGTACTTC.

V usage is TRBV13 and J usage is TRBJ2-1; TRBD1 aligns across 7 bases. This CDR3 contains 15 residues. V trimming: 1 base; J trimming: 6 bases; junction bases outside the gene matches: 6. Germline-derived CDR1 and CDR2 are PRHDT and FYEKMQ (reference sequence). CDR3 in amino acids: CASSLEQGLSNEQFF. The CDR3 bases are TGTGCCAGCAGCTTAGAACAGGGGCTTTCCAATGAGCAGTTCTTC.

V and J are TRBV9 and TRBJ2-5; weak D call: TRBD1 (6 bases). The germline V gene has CDR1 SGDLS and CDR2 YYNGEE. Deletions cut 4 bases from V and 7 bases from J, with 17 bases between. The CDR3 is made up of 14 amino acids. The CDR3 is CASSLGQQEGTQYF. For the CDR3, the DNA is TGTGCCAGCAGCCTAGGACAGCAAGAAGGGACCCAGTACTTC. The complete variable domain, with remaining parts taken from reference TRBV9 and TRBJ2-5, reads DSGVTQTPKHLITATGQRVTLRCSPRSGDLSVYWYQQSLDQGLQFLIQYYNGEERAKGNILERFSAQQFPDLHSELNLSSLELGDSALYFCASSLGQQEGTQYFGPGTRLLVL.

The chain employs TRBV9 and TRBJ2-7; D remains unclear. Germline V CDR1 and CDR2: SGDLS, YYNGEE. The CDR3 has 12 amino acids. The ends were cut back, 0 bases at V and 6 bases at J, with 7 bases in the middle. Here the CDR3 reads CASSVDGFEQYF. The CDR3, as DNA: TGTGCCAGCAGCGTAGACGGGTTCGAGCAGTACTTC.